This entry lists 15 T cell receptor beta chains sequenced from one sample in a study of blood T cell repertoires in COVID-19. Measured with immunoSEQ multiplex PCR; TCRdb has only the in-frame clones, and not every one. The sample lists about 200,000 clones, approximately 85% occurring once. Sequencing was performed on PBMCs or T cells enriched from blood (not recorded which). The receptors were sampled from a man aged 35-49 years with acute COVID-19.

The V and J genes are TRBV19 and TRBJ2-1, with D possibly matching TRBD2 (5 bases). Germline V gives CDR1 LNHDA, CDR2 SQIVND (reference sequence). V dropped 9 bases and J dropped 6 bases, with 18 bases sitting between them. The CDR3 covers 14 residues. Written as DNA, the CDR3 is TGTGCCAGCACCACCCGGGCTCGGGGCAATGAGCAGTTCTTC. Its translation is CASTTRARGNEQFF.

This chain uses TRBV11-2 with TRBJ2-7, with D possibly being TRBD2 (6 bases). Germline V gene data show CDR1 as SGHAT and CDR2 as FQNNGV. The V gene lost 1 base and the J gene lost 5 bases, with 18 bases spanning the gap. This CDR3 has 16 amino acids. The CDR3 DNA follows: TGTGCCAGCAGCTTAGGTCGCCGGGAGCTTAGAAACGAGCAGTACTTC. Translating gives CASSLGRRELRNEQYF.

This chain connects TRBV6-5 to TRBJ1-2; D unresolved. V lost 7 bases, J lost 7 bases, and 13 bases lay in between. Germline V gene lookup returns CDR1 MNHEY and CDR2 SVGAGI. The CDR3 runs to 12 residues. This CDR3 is CASKAGSFGYTF. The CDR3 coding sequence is TGTGCCAGCAAGGCAGGCTCATTTGGCTACACCTTC.

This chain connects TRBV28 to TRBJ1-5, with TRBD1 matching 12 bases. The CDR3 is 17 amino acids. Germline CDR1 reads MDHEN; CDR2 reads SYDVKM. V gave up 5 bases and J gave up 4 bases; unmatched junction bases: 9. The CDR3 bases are TGTGCCAGCAGTCTACCGGGACAGGGGGCGGGAAATCAGCCCCAGCATTTT. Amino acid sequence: CASSLPGQGAGNQPQHF. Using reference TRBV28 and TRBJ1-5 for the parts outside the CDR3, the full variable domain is DVKVTQSSRYLVKRTGEKVFLECVQDMDHENMFWYRQDPGLGLRLIYFSYDVKMKEKGDIPEGYSVSREKKERFSLILESASTNQTSMYLCASSLPGQGAGNQPQHFGDGTRLSIL.

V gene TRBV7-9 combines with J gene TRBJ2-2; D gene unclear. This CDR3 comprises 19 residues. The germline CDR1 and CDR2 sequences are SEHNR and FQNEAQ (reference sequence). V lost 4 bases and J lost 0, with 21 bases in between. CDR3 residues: CASSSPLVQRKTNTGELFF. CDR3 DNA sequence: TGTGCCAGCAGCTCCCCATTGGTACAGAGAAAAACGAACACCGGGGAGCTGTTTTTT.

CDR3 amino acids: CALQGVANTGELFF. Here the CDR3 DNA reads TGTGCCCTTCAGGGGGTAGCGAACACCGGGGAGCTGTTTTTT. The V and J genes are TRBV7-9 and TRBJ2-2, with 7 bases aligning to TRBD1. Germline V gene sequence: CDR1 SEHNR, CDR2 FQNEAQ (reference sequence). The CDR3 loop spans 14 amino acids. The V gene end was trimmed by 11 bases and the J gene end by 0 bases; junction bases not matched to a gene: 6.

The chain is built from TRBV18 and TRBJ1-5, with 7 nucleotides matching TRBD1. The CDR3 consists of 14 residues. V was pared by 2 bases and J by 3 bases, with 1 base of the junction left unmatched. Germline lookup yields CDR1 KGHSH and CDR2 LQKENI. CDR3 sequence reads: CASSPGTDNQPQHF. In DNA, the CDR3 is TGTGCCAGCTCACCAGGGACAGACAATCAGCCCCAGCATTTT. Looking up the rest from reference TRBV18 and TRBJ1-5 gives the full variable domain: NAGVMQNPRHLVRRRGQEARLRCSPMKGHSHVYWYRQLPEEGLKFMVYLQKENIIDESGMPKERFSAEFPKEGPSILRIQQVVRGDSAAYFCASSPGTDNQPQHFGDGTRLSIL.

The CDR3 region is CASSPRTGGETQYF. DNA of the CDR3: TGTGCCAGCAGCCCCCGGACGGGGGGAGAGACCCAGTACTTC. The chain employs TRBV9 and TRBJ2-5; TRBD2 matches at 7 bases. Trimming cost V 4 bases and J 4 bases; bases outside gene matches: 7. Germline values: CDR1 SGDLS, CDR2 YYNGEE. This CDR3 has 14 amino acids.

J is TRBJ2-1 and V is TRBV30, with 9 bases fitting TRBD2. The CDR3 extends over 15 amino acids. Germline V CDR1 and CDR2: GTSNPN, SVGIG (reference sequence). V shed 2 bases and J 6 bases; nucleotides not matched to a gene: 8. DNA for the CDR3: TGTGCCTGGAGTTTCTTAGCGGGAGCTGGCAATGAGCAGTTCTTC. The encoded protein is CAWSFLAGAGNEQFF.

The CDR3 DNA reads TGTGCCAGCAGTCGGACAGGGGGATTAACTGGAAACACCATATATTTT. Its protein is CASSRTGGLTGNTIYF. V usage is TRBV27 and J usage is TRBJ1-3, with TRBD1 identical over 10 bases. V shed 5 bases, J shed 2 bases, and the junction held 6 bases outside the gene matches. This CDR3 comprises 16 residues. Germline CDR1 reads MNHEY; CDR2 reads SMNVEV (reference sequence).

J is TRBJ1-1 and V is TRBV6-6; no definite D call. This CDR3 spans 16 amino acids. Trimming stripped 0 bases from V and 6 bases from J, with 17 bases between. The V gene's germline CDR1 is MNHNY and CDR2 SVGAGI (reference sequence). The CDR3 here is CASSYSQRGMGAEAFF. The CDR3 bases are TGTGCCAGCAGTTACTCCCAGAGAGGGATGGGAGCTGAAGCTTTCTTT.

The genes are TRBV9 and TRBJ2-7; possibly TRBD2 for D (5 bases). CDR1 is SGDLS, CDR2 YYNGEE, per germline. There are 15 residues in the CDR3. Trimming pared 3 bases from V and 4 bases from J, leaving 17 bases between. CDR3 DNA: TGTGCCAGCAGCGGCTTAGGTCGGGATGGGTACGAGCAGTACTTC. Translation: CASSGLGRDGYEQYF.

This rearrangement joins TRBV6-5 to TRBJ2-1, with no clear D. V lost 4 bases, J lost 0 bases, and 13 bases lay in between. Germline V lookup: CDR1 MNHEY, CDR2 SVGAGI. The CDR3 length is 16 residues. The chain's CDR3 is CASSFSLPGSYNEQFF. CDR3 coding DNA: TGTGCCAGCAGTTTCTCTCTTCCGGGCTCCTACAATGAGCAGTTCTTC.

For the CDR3, the DNA is TGTGCCAGCAGCGCCGTTTCGGATAATTCACCCCTCCACTTT. Translating gives CASSAVSDNSPLHF. The chain is built from TRBV9 and TRBJ1-6, with D uncertain. The CDR3 runs to 14 residues. Trimming took off 3 bases at V and 5 bases at J, with 9 bases between the two ends. Germline V gene lookup returns CDR1 SGDLS and CDR2 YYNGEE.

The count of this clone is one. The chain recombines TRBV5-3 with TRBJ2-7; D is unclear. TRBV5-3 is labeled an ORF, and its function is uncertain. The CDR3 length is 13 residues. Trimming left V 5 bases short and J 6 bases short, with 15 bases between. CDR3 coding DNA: TGTGCCAGAAGGCCCCCTCAGCGCTGCGAGCAGTACTTC. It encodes CARRPPQRCEQYF.